Listed below are T cell receptor beta chains from one sample, sequenced in a study of CD8 T cells in Susac syndrome. TCRdb re-called the immunoSEQ multiplex PCR reads with MiXCR, one entry per CDR3 protein. Among over 150,000 distinct CDR3 sequences listed, approximately 95% were seen once. The source material was CD4+ T cells from PBMCs. The source of these receptors is a human donor with Susac syndrome. The CDR3 runs from the conserved cysteine through the conserved F or W. A row's size may be missing; if present it is once, few, many or a size class.

>-|TRBV10-3
CAIRLADYNEQFF
>-|TRBV12-3/TRBV12-4
CASKLRVDGYTF
>-|TRBV5-1
CASSLEQAGETQYF
>-|TRBV28
CASSSQSDRYDQPQHF
>-|TRBV6-2/TRBV6-3
CASSYSYGYTF
>-|TRBV29-1
CSVEEGFYTDTQYF
>-|TRBV29-1
CSCRTDTQYF
>-|TRBV3-1
CASSRRQGAYRDEQFF
>-|TRBV29-1
CSVPGIVDYGYTF
>once|TRBV28
CASRLPGGWQPQHF
>-|TRBV5-6
CASTSIGSSYNSPLHF
>-|TRBV29-1
CSVEEPRGETQYF
>-|TRBV12-3/TRBV12-4
CASSPGLASDTQYF
>-|TRBV6-6
CASSLRGGDTQYF
>-|TRBV15
CATSRDRGGLSGANVLTF
>-|TRBV29-1
CSSLSRGDTQYF
>-|TRBV4-2
CASSQNPGSGANVLTF
>-|TRBV20-1
CRVLGRRGEQYF
>-|TRBV5-6
CASSLVTAETQYF
>-|TRBV25-1
CASSLSRQVPSSPLHF
>-|TRBV25-1
CASTPTGGAIQYF
>-|TRBV2
CASSGLQGSQPQHF
>-|TRBV7-2
CASRDVRSSSPLHF
>-|TRBV25-1
CASSEVGTQPQHF
>-|TRBV24-1
CATSDTRRGSNEQFF
>-|TRBV9
CASSVGWGQGTYQETQYF
>-|TRBV12-3/TRBV12-4
CASSPNTAGPRTQYF